Listed here are 18 T cell receptor beta chains from one sample, sequenced in a study of CD8 T cells in Susac syndrome. cDNA came from roughly 0.53 to 1 ug RNA primed by random hexamers. TCRdb recomputed calls from the immunoSEQ multiplex PCR reads with MiXCR, one row per CDR3 protein. The sample lists roughly 190,000 distinct CDR3 sequences, roughly 94% occurring once. The sample was CD8+ T cells from PBMCs. These TCRs come from a human donor with Susac syndrome.

The chain combines TRBV9 with TRBJ1-1, with 8 bases aligning to TRBD1. The CDR3 extends over 12 amino acids. V shed 8 bases, J shed 6 bases, and the junction held 6 bases outside the gene matches. Per germline, CDR1 SGDLS and CDR2 YYNGEE. CDR3 DNA: TGTGCCAGTGGACAGGGAAGCTCTGAAGCTTTCTTT. Its protein product is CASGQGSSEAFF. Based on the CDR3 plus reference TRBV9 and TRBJ1-1, the full variable domain is DSGVTQTPKHLITATGQRVTLRCSPRSGDLSVYWYQQSLDQGLQFLIQYYNGEERAKGNILERFSAQQFPDLHSELNLSSLELGDSALYFCASGQGSSEAFFGQGTRLTVV.

V usage is TRBV3-1 and J usage is TRBJ2-1; perhaps TRBD1 as D (6 bases). Trimming removed 6 bases from V and 0 bases from J, with 12 bases in between. CDR3 length equals 15 residues. In germline, CDR1 is LGHDT, CDR2 YNNKEL (reference sequence). CDR3: CASRSGVSSYNEQFF. The CDR3 bases are TGTGCCAGCAGGTCAGGGGTTAGCTCCTACAATGAGCAGTTCTTC.

This chain joins TRBV4-1 and TRBJ2-7; 7 bases line up with TRBD2. This CDR3 spans 17 amino acids. Germline V gene lookup returns CDR1 MGHRA and CDR2 YSYEKL. Unmatched junction bases numbered 10, after V lost 0 bases and J lost 2 bases. CDR3 residues: CASSQEASSGVTYEQYF. The DNA for the CDR3 is TGCGCCAGCAGCCAAGAAGCGTCTAGCGGAGTTACCTACGAGCAGTACTTC.

V gene TRBV9 combines with J gene TRBJ2-5, with a weak D call TRBD2 (6 bases). Trimming left V 1 base short and J 5 bases short, with 9 bases between. CDR3 length: 13 residues. Looked up from germline, CDR1 is SGDLS and CDR2 is YYNGEE. In DNA, the CDR3 is TGTGCCAGCAGCGTAAAGGCGGGGGAGACCCAGTACTTC. Translation: CASSVKAGETQYF.

The chain joins TRBV12-3 or TRBV12-4 to TRBJ1-4; no definite D call. There are 13 residues in the CDR3. With 6 bases removed from V and 7 bases from J, the gap between germline ends came to 12 bases. The CDR3 DNA follows: TGTGCCAGCAGCCCCGGGCGGGCTGAAAAACTGTTTTTT. The encoded protein is CASSPGRAEKLFF.

This clonotype was counted a single time. The rearrangement uses TRBV7-8 and TRBJ1-5, with D unclear. Trimming removed 0 bases from V and 3 bases from J, with 12 bases in between. Germline values: CDR1 SGHVS, CDR2 FQNEAQ. This CDR3 is built from 16 residues. For the CDR3, the DNA is TGTGCCAGCAGCTTAGCAGGGATCCGCCACAATCAGCCCCAGCATTTT. Amino acids: CASSLAGIRHNQPQHF.

The chain employs TRBV6-5 and TRBJ1-2, with unresolved D. CDR3 length: 11 amino acids. V lost 7 bases and J 4 bases, leaving 7 bases between the germline ends. Germline assignment: CDR1 MNHEY and CDR2 SVGAGI. CDR3 residues: CASKSSYGYTF. The DNA for the CDR3 is TGTGCCAGCAAGAGTTCCTATGGCTACACCTTC.

The chain has TRBV27 and TRBJ1-2; the D gene is possibly TRBD1 (6 bases). Germline CDR1 and CDR2: MNHEY and SMNVEV (reference sequence). V lost 6 bases and J 4 bases, leaving 15 bases between the germline ends. The length of the CDR3 is 14 residues. The CDR3 DNA is TGTGCCAGCAGGGAAATTGGGGGCAGCTATGGCTACACCTTC. Translated, it gives CASREIGGSYGYTF.

The chain joins TRBV3-1 to TRBJ2-3; D is unclear. This CDR3 has 15 residues. Germline CDR1 and CDR2: LGHDT and YNNKEL (reference sequence). V was clipped by 3 bases and J by 3 bases, with 13 bases between them. The CDR3 protein is CASSHLIGETDTQYF. The CDR3 DNA sequence: TGTGCCAGCAGCCACCTTATTGGGGAAACAGATACGCAGTATTTT.

The chain employs TRBV27 and TRBJ1-5, with D possibly being TRBD1 (5 bases). From germline, CDR1 is MNHEY and CDR2 SMNVEV (reference sequence). This CDR3 is built from 13 residues. Trimming took off 8 bases at V and 2 bases at J, with 10 bases between the two ends. The CDR3 sequence: CASAGVGNQPQHF. CDR3 DNA sequence: TGTGCCAGCGCGGGGGTTGGCAATCAGCCCCAGCATTTT.

The chain carries TRBV7-8 and TRBJ2-7, with 7 bases that match TRBD2. In germline, CDR1 is SGHVS, CDR2 FQNEAQ. J lost 3 bases, V lost 1 base, and 15 bases had no gene match. This CDR3 has 18 amino acids. The CDR3 loop reads CASSLGVAAGYGSYEQYF. Written as DNA, the CDR3 is TGTGCCAGCAGCTTAGGGGTTGCAGCGGGATATGGCAGCTACGAGCAGTACTTC.

V and J are TRBV29-1 and TRBJ2-5; D is possibly TRBD2 (6 bases). The CDR3 length is 14 residues. From germline, CDR1 is SQVTM and CDR2 ANQGSEA. The V and J ends lost 5 bases and 4 bases respectively, with 17 bases between them. DNA for the CDR3: TGCAGCGTTCGGGACTTAAGCTCGGGAGAGACCCAGTACTTC. Amino acids: CSVRDLSSGETQYF.

The chain has TRBV2 and TRBJ2-5, with 9 bases lining up with TRBD1. CDR1 and CDR2 from the germline V gene are SNHLY and FYNNEI. J was trimmed by 2 bases and V by 8 bases; bases with no gene match: 3. This CDR3 has 13 amino acids. The CDR3: CASLGQGQETQYF. The CDR3 DNA sequence: TGTGCCAGCCTAGGACAGGGGCAAGAGACCCAGTACTTC.

The V call is TRBV9, the J call TRBJ2-7, with 11 bases that match TRBD1. The germline CDR1 and CDR2 sequences are SGDLS and YYNGEE. The CDR3 runs to 15 residues. The J segment lost 4 bases and the V segment lost 4 bases, leaving 7 bases of the junction unmatched. In DNA form, the CDR3 reads TGTGCCAGCAGCCCGCCGGGACAGGGGGTTTACGAGCAGTACTTC. Translation: CASSPPGQGVYEQYF.

The chain is built from TRBV14 and TRBJ2-7; no reliable D call. The CDR3 totals 14 residues. V gave up 1 base and J gave up 2 bases, with 9 bases separating them. Germline CDR1 reads SGHDN; CDR2 reads FVKESK. The CDR3 nucleotides read TGTGCCAGCAGCCAAGTCCCGGGTCCCTACGAGCAGTACTTC. Amino acid sequence: CASSQVPGPYEQYF.

The genes are TRBV9 and TRBJ1-1; the D gene is possibly TRBD1 (5 bases). The germline CDR1 and CDR2 sequences are SGDLS and YYNGEE. The CDR3 spans 12 residues. V shed 7 bases and J shed 3 bases, with 10 bases lying between them. The CDR3 bases are TGTGCCAGCCGGGGCGTTGACACTGAAGCTTTCTTT. Encoded protein: CASRGVDTEAFF.

The CDR3 DNA reads TGTGCCAGCAGCCAAGGAGGGGATTGGTACGAGCAGTACTTC. It translates to CASSQGGDWYEQYF. V and J are TRBV3-1 and TRBJ2-7; perhaps D is TRBD1 or TRBD2 (5 bases each). This CDR3 has 14 residues. CDR1 is LGHDT, CDR2 YNNKEL, per germline (reference sequence). V dropped 1 base and J dropped 4 bases, with 11 bases sitting between them.

V gene TRBV19 combines with J gene TRBJ2-7, with D possibly matching TRBD1 (6 bases). CDR3 size: 14 residues. Between the trimmed V and J ends, which lost 4 bases and 6 bases, there was a span of 16 bases. The germline gives CDR1 LNHDA, CDR2 SQIVND (reference sequence). CDR3 nucleotide sequence: TGTGCCAGTAGTACCCGGGGACATCTGGCCGAGCAGTACTTC. The encoded protein is CASSTRGHLAEQYF. Full variable domain (outside the CDR3, taken from reference TRBV19 and TRBJ2-7): DGGITQSPKYLFRKEGQNVTLSCEQNLNHDAMYWYRQDPGQGLRLIYYSQIVNDFQKGDIAEGYSVSREKKESFPLTVTSAQKNPTAFYLCASSTRGHLAEQYFGPGTRLTVT.